This entry is about one TCR beta chain. Its antigen remains unknown. Each sample gave at least 7 million isolated PBMCs. Each sample yielded at least 6 micrograms of PBMC total RNA. V lost 3 bases and J 4 bases, leaving 9 bases between the germline ends. The CDR3 covers 12 residues. CDR1 is SQVTM and CDR2 is ANQGSEA in the germline V gene. The data are from a study of blood T cells in healthy people across ages. General study points: No one knew whether donors had CMV, which possibly confounded expanded clonotype changes.

Together with a sample-barcoded 5' primer, a J-beta primer mix was included in a second PCR lasting roughly 7 to 11 cycles. TCRdb reanalysed the 5' RACE reads using MiXCR and keeps one entry per CDR3 protein. The table records 450,000 to 700,000 distinct CDR3 sequences, about 26% of them present only once. This chain links TRBV29-1 with TRBJ2-5; no firm D call. Sequenced material: blood. This TCR was recovered from a woman aged 70-85 years in good health. The DNA for the CDR3 is TGCAGCGTTGATCCCCCTCGAGAGACCCAGTACTTC. Amino acids: CSVDPPRETQYF. The variable domain in full, with the rest retrieved from reference TRBV29-1 and TRBJ2-5, is SAVISQKPSRDICQRGTSLTIQCQVDSQVTMMFWYRQQPGQSLTLIATANQGSEATYESGFVIDKFPISRPNLTFSTLTVSNMSPEDSSIYLCSVDPPRETQYFGPGTRLLVL.